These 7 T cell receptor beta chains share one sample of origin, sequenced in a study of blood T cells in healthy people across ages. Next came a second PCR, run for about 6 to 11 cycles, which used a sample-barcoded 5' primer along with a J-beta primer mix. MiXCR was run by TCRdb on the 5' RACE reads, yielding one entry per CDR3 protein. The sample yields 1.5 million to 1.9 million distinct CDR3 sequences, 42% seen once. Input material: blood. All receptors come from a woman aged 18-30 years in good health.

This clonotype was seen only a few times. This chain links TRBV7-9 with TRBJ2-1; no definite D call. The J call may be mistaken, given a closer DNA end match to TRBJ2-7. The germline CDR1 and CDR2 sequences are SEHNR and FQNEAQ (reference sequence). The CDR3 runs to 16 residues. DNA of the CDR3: TGTGCCAGCAGCTCCCTATCAGGAAGCTCCTACAATGAGCAGTACTTC. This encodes CASSSLSGSSYNEQYF.

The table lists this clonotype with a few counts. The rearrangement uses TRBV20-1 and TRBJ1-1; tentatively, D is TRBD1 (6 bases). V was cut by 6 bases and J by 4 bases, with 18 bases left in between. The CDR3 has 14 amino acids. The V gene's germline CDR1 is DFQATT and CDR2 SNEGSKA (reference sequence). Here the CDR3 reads CSARSGVGGTEAFF. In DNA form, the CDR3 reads TGCAGTGCCCGGAGTGGGGTAGGGGGCACTGAAGCTTTCTTT.

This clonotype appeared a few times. CDR3 sequence: CAIRGGQAEAFF. Written as DNA, the CDR3 is TGTGCCATCAGGGGGGGACAGGCTGAAGCTTTCTTT. The chain combines TRBV10-3 with TRBJ1-1; 8 positions match TRBD1. Germline V gives CDR1 ENHRY, CDR2 SYGVKD. V was clipped by 6 bases and J by 6 bases; unmatched bases: 3. The CDR3 is made up of 12 amino acids.

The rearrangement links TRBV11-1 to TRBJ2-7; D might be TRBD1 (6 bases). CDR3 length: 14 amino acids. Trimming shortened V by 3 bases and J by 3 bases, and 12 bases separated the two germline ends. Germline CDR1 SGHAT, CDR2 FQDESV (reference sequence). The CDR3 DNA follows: TGTGCCAGCAGCTTTACACAGGGAAGCTACGAGCAGTACTTC. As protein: CASSFTQGSYEQYF.

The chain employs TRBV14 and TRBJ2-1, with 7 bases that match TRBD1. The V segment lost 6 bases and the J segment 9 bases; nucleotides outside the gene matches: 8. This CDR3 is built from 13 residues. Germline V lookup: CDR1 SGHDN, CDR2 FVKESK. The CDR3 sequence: CASRHRGTAEQFF. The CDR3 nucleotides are TGTGCCAGCAGGCACAGGGGTACAGCTGAGCAGTTCTTC.

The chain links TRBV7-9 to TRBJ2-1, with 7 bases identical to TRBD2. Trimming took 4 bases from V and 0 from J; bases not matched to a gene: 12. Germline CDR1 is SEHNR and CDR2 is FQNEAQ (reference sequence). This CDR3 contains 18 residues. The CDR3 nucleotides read TGTGCCAGCAGCTCCCCCCTTCCGGGCGGGGGCTCCTACAATGAGCAGTTCTTC. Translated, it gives CASSSPLPGGGSYNEQFF.

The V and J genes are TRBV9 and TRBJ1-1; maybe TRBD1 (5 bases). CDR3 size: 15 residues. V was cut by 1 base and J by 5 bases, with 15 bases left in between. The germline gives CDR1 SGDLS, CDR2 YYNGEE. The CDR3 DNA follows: TGTGCCAGCAGCGTAACCCCAGGGATGGGGACTGAAGCTTTCTTT. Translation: CASSVTPGMGTEAFF.